The source of this TCR beta chain is a study of T-cell memory formation after mild COVID-19 (dated by TCRdb to the early 2020s). About the investigation overall: TCR sequence clusters from the two donors were found to be largely donor specific. In two donors, T-cell clones that expanded and contracted after mild COVID-19 were followed by sequencing TCRalpha and TCRbeta repertoires longitudinally. Two young, previously healthy adult volunteers made up the cohort, one male and one female. What the authors observed across the whole study: Contracting CD4+ clones appeared mostly in the CM and EM memory subsets, whereas CD8+ clones were enriched in EMRA. Balanced CD4/CD8 phenotypes were observed for clones contracting from day 15 to 85, whereas a bias towards CD4+ was observed for a second wave of clones expanding from day 15 to 37. Only a couple of mild cases were covered by the study, and larger cohorts that include severe cases with pre-infection samples were considered necessary. SARS-CoV-2 specificity was not confirmed for the second-wave clones peaking on day 37. Some responding clones were detected in pre-infection memory, suggesting pre-existing cross-reactive memory T cells joined the SARS-CoV-2 response.

The reads were generated on an Illumina NovaSeq 6000. TCRalpha and TCRbeta cDNA libraries were built by 5'RACE with constant-segment primers, adding sample barcodes and unique molecular identifiers. RNA was extracted from every sample with Trizol reagent. Library amplification was performed in two PCR steps, and a second sample barcode and Illumina TruSeq adapters were introduced in the second step. Libraries were sequenced on an Illumina NovaSeq with 2 x 150 bp paired-end reads. As for how the authors treated the data: Reads were demultiplexed and collapsed into UMI-guided consensus sequences with migec v1.2.7. Using mixcr v2.1.11, UMI consensuses were aligned to TRA and TRB V and J templates and then assembled into clonotypes. A clonotype was counted as expanded or contracted only when both edgeR and NoisET called the clonotype significant, with the noise models trained on biological replicates. For edgeR calls, the cutoffs were a false discovery rate-adjusted p below 0.01 and a log2 fold-change threshold of 1. As an exploratory analysis of dynamics, max-normalized trajectories of the 1000 most abundant clonotypes were examined by PCA with hierarchical clustering. Separately sequenced CD4+ and CD8+ repertoires were used to assign the CD4 or CD8 phenotype of responding clones. TCRdb ran its own pipeline on the public reads, namely fastp trimming at Q25 and MiXCR clone calling, and kept in-frame beta chains. Each CDR3 protein appears once, grouped with its most common genes and DNA. The V and J calls and clone size are TCRdb's, not the authors'. The sample data list about half a million distinct CDR3 sequences, and roughly 20% of these were observed just once. 12% of the sample goes to the ten largest clones.

Comment on this clonotype: The specificity of this receptor is unknown. Base qualities are missing; no much larger clone stands one base away.

Ficoll-Paque density gradient centrifugation was the method used to isolate PBMCs. There are 12 amino acids in the CDR3, from cysteine to phenylalanine inclusive. The kept DNA is CDR3 alone, 36 bases in frame from the first base. V is clipped by 3 bases and J by 1 base, and the sequence between their germline boundaries is 6 bases long. CDR1 and CDR2, looked up from the germline V gene, are SQVTM and ANQGSEA. The sequenced sample consisted of PBMCs or a T cell subset sorted from them (not recorded which). The V and J genes are TRBV29-1 and TRBJ1-1, with no confidently assigned D gene. The TCR was taken from an adult woman who had mild COVID-19 (a few samples of this study predate the infection). The sample titles of this study are shuffled in the database, so cell type and time point are left out; the donor was told from shared clones. The CDR3 protein sequence reads: CSVDKQNTEAFF. The DNA sequence is TGCAGCGTTGACAAGCAGAACACTGAAGCTTTCTTT. The CDR3 plus the reference TRBV29-1 and TRBJ1-1 genes for the other parts give the full variable domain: SAVISQKPSRDICQRGTSLTIQCQVDSQVTMMFWYRQQPGQSLTLIATANQGSEATYESGFVIDKFPISRPNLTFSTLTVSNMSPEDSSIYLCSVDKQNTEAFFGQGTRLTVV.